Each of the 16 T cell receptor beta chains below was sequenced from the same sample in a study of cytomegalovirus exposure and HLA in healthy donors. The PCR ran on 60 Vbeta and 13 Jbeta primers. Using immunoSEQ multiplex PCR, the repertoire was profiled, and TCRdb retains in-frame clones only, with some absent. The sample records around 100,000 clones, about 80% being singletons. The sample taken for sequencing was PBMCs. The source of these receptors is a middle-aged man in good health and CMV-seronegative.

The V and J genes are TRBV7-9 and TRBJ1-4, with 12 bases lining up with TRBD1. Trimming cost V 4 bases and J 6 bases; bases outside gene matches: 3. This CDR3 region has 15 residues. Germline V CDR1 and CDR2: SEHNR, FQNEAQ (reference sequence). CDR3 DNA: TGTGCCAGCAGCTGGGGACAGGGGGCGGATGAAAAACTGTTTTTT. Its translation is CASSWGQGADEKLFF.

This chain joins TRBV28 and TRBJ2-1, with D maybe TRBD2 (6 bases). The CDR3 sequence is 15 residues long. Germline V gives CDR1 MDHEN, CDR2 SYDVKM. V lost 4 bases and J lost 9, with 19 bases in between. The CDR3 DNA follows: TGTGCCAGCAGTTCGGGACTCGCGTTGGGGGTTGAGCAGTTCTTC. Protein: CASSSGLALGVEQFF.

The J gene is TRBJ2-1, the V gene TRBV7-3; 14 nucleotides align to TRBD2. Germline V gene data show CDR1 as SGHTA and CDR2 as FQGTGA. Trimming cost V 5 bases and J 4 bases; bases outside gene matches: 4. The CDR3 loop spans 16 amino acids. CDR3 protein: CASSQTSGGGYNEQFF. The CDR3 coding sequence is TGTGCCAGCAGCCAGACTAGCGGGGGGGGATACAATGAGCAGTTCTTC. Together with reference TRBV7-3 and TRBJ2-1, the CDR3 gives the full variable domain: GAGVSQTPSNKVTEKGKYVELRCDPISGHTALYWYRQSLGQGPEFLIYFQGTGAADDSGLPNDRFFAVRPEGSVSTLKIQRTERGDSAVYLCASSQTSGGGYNEQFFGPGTRLTVL.

V is TRBV7-2 and J is TRBJ1-3; D might be TRBD1 (6 bases). V was pared by 3 bases and J by 8 bases, with 11 bases between. The CDR3 loop spans 13 amino acids. Germline V lookup: CDR1 SGHTA, CDR2 FQGNSA. The CDR3 coding sequence is TGTGCCAGCAGCTTTGGGGGCTCGGACACCATATATTTT. It yields the protein CASSFGGSDTIYF.

The rearrangement uses TRBV2 and TRBJ2-2; 8 bases line up with TRBD2. There are 15 residues in the CDR3. The V gene's germline CDR1 is SNHLY and CDR2 FYNNEI. V lost 6 bases, J lost 5 bases, and 8 bases stayed unmatched. Written as DNA, the CDR3 is TGTGCCAGCAGGGACGGGACTAGACGGACCGGGGAGCTGTTTTTT. Protein: CASRDGTRRTGELFF.

This chain links TRBV2 with TRBJ1-5, with 11 bases that match TRBD1. Germline V gene data show CDR1 as SNHLY and CDR2 as FYNNEI. Trimming at V came to 11 bases and at J to 6 bases, leaving 6 bases not matched to a gene. The CDR3 is 13 residues long. In DNA form, the CDR3 reads TGTGCCGGCGGACAGGGGGCAGGTCAGCCCCAGCATTTT. This sequence encodes CAGGQGAGQPQHF.

This clone was recorded a few times. This sequence joins TRBV11-2 and TRBJ2-7, with D perhaps matching TRBD1 (6 bases). The CDR3 extends over 14 amino acids. The V and J ends lost 5 bases and 6 bases respectively, with 17 bases between them. Germline V gene lookup returns CDR1 SGHAT and CDR2 FQNNGV. In DNA form, the CDR3 reads TGTGCCAGCAGCCGCGAGCCAGGGGTTGGCGAGCAGTACTTC. Translating it yields CASSREPGVGEQYF.

This chain uses TRBV7-9 with TRBJ2-1; tentative D call: TRBD1 (5 bases). This CDR3 is built from 16 residues. Per the germline V gene, CDR1 is SEHNR and CDR2 is FQNEAQ (reference sequence). Trimming left V 5 bases short and J 1 base short, with 15 bases between. CDR3 region: CASSPLVGVSYNEQFF. The CDR3 nucleotides read TGTGCCAGCAGCCCCCTCGTAGGGGTATCCTACAATGAGCAGTTCTTC.

The chain joins TRBV15 to TRBJ2-5, with 8 positions matching TRBD1. The J call may be wrong; the DNA end is better matched by TRBJ2-7. CDR3 length equals 17 residues. Germline V gene data show CDR1 as LNHNV and CDR2 as YYDKDF (reference sequence). DNA of the CDR3: TGTGCCACCAGCAGGGGGGTCAACAGGGGGATACCCTACGAGCAGTACTTC. It translates to CATSRGVNRGIPYEQYF.

This chain connects TRBV28 to TRBJ1-2; weak D call: TRBD1 (6 bases). This CDR3 has 13 residues. The germline V gene has CDR1 MDHEN and CDR2 SYDVKM. V lost 6 bases, J lost 2 bases, and 10 bases lay in between. The CDR3 nucleotides are TGTGCCAGCAGATCACAGGGAAACTATGGCTACACCTTC. Translated, it gives CASRSQGNYGYTF.

Worth noting for this clone: One end of the junction does not line up with germline, which may come from a read error. V usage is TRBV7-9 and J usage is TRBJ2-1, with D possibly TRBD2 on 6 matching bases. This CDR3 contains 16 residues. Looked up from germline, CDR1 is SEHNR and CDR2 is FQNEAQ (reference sequence). The CDR3 is CSSSLVRGGLDNEQFF. The CDR3 bases are TGTTCCAGCAGCTTAGTTCGAGGAGGGTTGGACAATGAGCAGTTCTTC.

The V call is TRBV6-4, the J call TRBJ2-5, with TRBD1 identical over 10 bases. Germline V gives CDR1 MRHNA, CDR2 SNTAGT. Germline trimming cut 2 bases from V and 7 bases from J; bases unmatched to any gene: 16. The CDR3 covers 18 residues. CDR3 coding DNA: TGTGCCAGCAGTGACCCAAAGGGGTGGGACAGGGGCAGAAGGACCCAGTACTTC. This sequence encodes CASSDPKGWDRGRRTQYF.

The sample holds a few counts of this clone. V gene TRBV11-2 combines with J gene TRBJ2-2, with D maybe TRBD1 (6 bases). Germline V gene lookup returns CDR1 SGHAT and CDR2 FQNNGV. The CDR3 loop spans 14 amino acids. The germline V and J ends were trimmed by 0 bases and 10 bases, with 12 bases remaining between them. Here the CDR3 reads CASSLDLGTLELFF. The CDR3 DNA is TGTGCCAGCAGCTTAGATCTAGGGACATTGGAGCTGTTTTTT.

This rearrangement joins TRBV28 to TRBJ1-4; no clear D gene. The germline CDR1 and CDR2 sequences are MDHEN and SYDVKM. The germline V and J ends were trimmed by 8 bases and 1 base, with 17 bases remaining between them. This CDR3 is built from 16 residues. The CDR3 DNA reads TGTGCCAGCCGGACGGGAGGAGTGGTAACTAATGAAAAACTGTTTTTT. Encoded protein: CASRTGGVVTNEKLFF.

CDR3 in DNA: TGCGCCAGCAGCTCACGGGGTTTGGCTCTAGAGCAGTACTTC. This translates into CASSSRGLALEQYF. This chain joins TRBV5-1 and TRBJ2-7; tentatively, D is TRBD2 (5 bases). This CDR3 is built from 14 residues. Germline V gene sequence: CDR1 SGHRS, CDR2 YFSETQ. Between the trimmed V and J ends, which lost 3 bases and 7 bases, there was a span of 17 bases.

CDR3 DNA: TGTGCCAGCAGTGACCTGGCGTCGGGTGAAAAACTGTTTTTT. Translation: CASSDLASGEKLFF. The chain joins TRBV6-5 to TRBJ1-4; D unclear. This CDR3 comprises 14 residues. The germline V and J ends were trimmed by 5 bases and 7 bases, with 14 bases remaining between them. Germline CDR1 MNHEY, CDR2 SVGAGI.